A selection of T cell receptor beta chains follows, all from one sample in a study of T-cell memory formation after mild COVID-19. TCRdb re-analysed the 5' RACE reads in MiXCR, keeping a single row per CDR3 protein. The sample has some 450,000 distinct CDR3 sequences, 15% to 20% seen once. Material for sequencing was PBMCs or a T cell subset sorted from them (not recorded which). Receptors originate from a man aged 18 to 30 who had mild COVID-19 (a few samples of this study predate the infection). Cell type and time point are not known. Each CDR3 is given with its conserved first and last residue. D genes are given only for firm matches. Clone size, where shown, is once, few, many, or a class for clones that have expanded.

CDR3 protein: CASREGGSYEQYF; CDR3 DNA: TGTGCCAGCAGGGAGGGAGGGAGCTACGAGCAGTACTTC; V gene: TRBV14; CDR3 length: 13; clone size: -; D gene: TRBD2; J gene: TRBJ2-7
CDR3 protein: CAISSRFDGELFF; CDR3 DNA: TGTGCCATCAGCTCCCGATTTGACGGGGAGCTGTTTTTT; V gene: TRBV10-3; CDR3 length: 13; clone size: many; D gene: -; J gene: TRBJ2-2
CDR3 protein: CASRPGPRSGNTIYF; CDR3 DNA: TGTGCCAGCAGACCCGGGCCCCGGTCTGGAAACACCATATATTTT; V gene: TRBV7-8; CDR3 length: 15; clone size: -; D gene: -; J gene: TRBJ1-3
CDR3 protein: CASTGLGQGAKTEAFF; CDR3 DNA: TGTGCCAGCACCGGACTGGGGCAGGGGGCGAAGACTGAAGCTTTCTTT; V gene: TRBV2; CDR3 length: 16; clone size: -; D gene: TRBD1; J gene: TRBJ1-1
CDR3 protein: CASSARSFGYTF; CDR3 DNA: TGTGCCAGCAGCGCCCGATCTTTTGGCTACACCTTC; V gene: TRBV12-3/TRBV12-4; CDR3 length: 12; clone size: few; D gene: -; J gene: TRBJ1-2
CDR3 protein: CASSNGGQGAFLEQFF; CDR3 DNA: TGCGCCAGCAGTAACGGGGGACAGGGGGCTTTCCTTGAGCAGTTCTTC; V gene: TRBV4-1; CDR3 length: 16; clone size: few; D gene: TRBD1; J gene: TRBJ2-1
CDR3 protein: CASSQDGGANYTF; CDR3 DNA: TGTGCCAGCAGCCAAGATGGCGGGGCGAACTACACCTTC; V gene: TRBV3-1; CDR3 length: 13; clone size: few; D gene: -; J gene: TRBJ1-2
CDR3 protein: CASSLTLGTETQYF; CDR3 DNA: TGCGCCAGCAGCTTGACCCTGGGGACAGAGACCCAGTACTTC; V gene: TRBV5-1; CDR3 length: 14; clone size: -; D gene: -; J gene: TRBJ2-5
CDR3 protein: CASSIGNPQPQHF; CDR3 DNA: TGTGCCAGTAGTATTGGGAACCCACAGCCCCAGCATTTT; V gene: TRBV19; CDR3 length: 13; clone size: -; D gene: -; J gene: TRBJ1-5
CDR3 protein: CASSPMDRTSGANVLTF; CDR3 DNA: TGTGCCAGCAGCCCAATGGACAGGACCTCTGGGGCCAACGTCCTGACTTTC; V gene: TRBV5-6; CDR3 length: 17; clone size: -; D gene: TRBD1; J gene: TRBJ2-6
CDR3 protein: CASNLGGSNYGYTF; CDR3 DNA: TGTGCCAGCAACCTAGGGGGGTCTAACTATGGCTACACCTTC; V gene: TRBV7-2; CDR3 length: 14; clone size: -; D gene: -; J gene: TRBJ1-2
CDR3 protein: CAINPQGEMGNTEAFF; CDR3 DNA: TGTGCCATCAACCCACAGGGTGAGATGGGGAACACTGAAGCTTTCTTT; V gene: TRBV10-3; CDR3 length: 16; clone size: -; D gene: -; J gene: TRBJ1-1
CDR3 protein: CASSSPQGFDNSPLHF; CDR3 DNA: TGTGCCAGCAGCTCACCTCAGGGGTTTGATAATTCACCCCTCCACTTT; V gene: TRBV7-9; CDR3 length: 16; clone size: few; D gene: -; J gene: TRBJ1-6
CDR3 protein: CASSRAKRQTTGELFF; CDR3 DNA: TGTGCCAGCAGTCGCGCCAAAAGGCAGACCACCGGGGAGCTGTTTTTT; V gene: TRBV6-6; CDR3 length: 16; clone size: few; D gene: -; J gene: TRBJ2-2
CDR3 protein: CAISVQGSPLHF; CDR3 DNA: TGTGCCATCAGTGTACAGGGATCACCCCTCCACTTT; V gene: TRBV10-3; CDR3 length: 12; clone size: -; D gene: -; J gene: TRBJ1-6
CDR3 protein: CASSLGWSNQPQHF; CDR3 DNA: TGTGCCAGCAGCCTAGGATGGTCCAATCAGCCCCAGCATTTT; V gene: TRBV3-1; CDR3 length: 14; clone size: many; D gene: -; J gene: TRBJ1-5
CDR3 protein: CASSPLRLGSTDTQYF; CDR3 DNA: TGTGCCAGCTCACCACTTAGACTAGGTTCGACAGATACGCAGTATTTT; V gene: TRBV18; CDR3 length: 16; clone size: -; D gene: -; J gene: TRBJ2-3
CDR3 protein: CASSRDSRVFEQYF; CDR3 DNA: TGTGCCAGCAGCAGGGACAGCCGAGTTTTCGAGCAGTACTTC; V gene: TRBV3-1; CDR3 length: 14; clone size: few; D gene: TRBD1; J gene: TRBJ2-7
CDR3 protein: CAWSPDRGDEQYF; CDR3 DNA: TGTGCCTGGAGCCCCGACAGGGGCGACGAGCAGTACTTC; V gene: TRBV30; CDR3 length: 13; clone size: -; D gene: TRBD1; J gene: TRBJ2-7
CDR3 protein: CAWSFARNTEAFF; CDR3 DNA: TGTGCCTGGAGTTTTGCGCGGAACACTGAAGCTTTCTTT; V gene: TRBV30; CDR3 length: 13; clone size: few; D gene: -; J gene: TRBJ1-1
CDR3 protein: CAIRPGYKNQETQYF; CDR3 DNA: TGTGCCATCAGGCCCGGATACAAGAATCAAGAGACCCAGTACTTC; V gene: TRBV10-3; CDR3 length: 15; clone size: few; D gene: -; J gene: TRBJ2-5
CDR3 protein: CASSFGGAAYEQYF; CDR3 DNA: TGTGCCAGCAGTTTCGGCGGAGCCGCCTACGAGCAGTACTTC; V gene: TRBV27; CDR3 length: 14; clone size: -; D gene: -; J gene: TRBJ2-7
CDR3 protein: CSARTSGQPHTSTDTQYF; CDR3 DNA: TGCAGTGCCCGGACTAGCGGACAACCTCATACAAGCACAGATACGCAGTATTTT; V gene: TRBV20-1; CDR3 length: 18; clone size: few; D gene: TRBD2; J gene: TRBJ2-3
CDR3 protein: CASSQDGQGTYEQYF; CDR3 DNA: TGCGCCAGCAGCCAAGACGGACAGGGGACCTACGAGCAGTACTTC; V gene: TRBV4-1; CDR3 length: 15; clone size: -; D gene: TRBD1; J gene: TRBJ2-7
CDR3 protein: CSATPGTGRGQETQYF; CDR3 DNA: TGCAGTGCAACACCCGGGACAGGGCGGGGGCAAGAGACCCAGTACTTC; V gene: TRBV20-1; CDR3 length: 16; clone size: -; D gene: TRBD1; J gene: TRBJ2-5
CDR3 protein: CASSAGGRQETQYF; CDR3 DNA: TGTGCCAGCAGCGCCGGGGGCCGGCAAGAGACCCAGTACTTC; V gene: TRBV7-7; CDR3 length: 14; clone size: -; D gene: -; J gene: TRBJ2-5
CDR3 protein: CASSHSATGQDRYGYTF; CDR3 DNA: TGTGCCAGCAGTCACTCGGCCACAGGTCAAGATCGCTATGGCTACACCTTC; V gene: TRBV6-5; CDR3 length: 17; clone size: -; D gene: -; J gene: TRBJ1-2
CDR3 protein: CASSLGQGLGETQYF; CDR3 DNA: TGCGCCAGCAGCCTCGGACAGGGGCTAGGAGAGACCCAGTACTTC; V gene: TRBV5-1; CDR3 length: 15; clone size: few; D gene: TRBD1; J gene: TRBJ2-5
CDR3 protein: CASSQTVLGDAFF; CDR3 DNA: TGTGCCAGCAGCCAGACCGTCCTAGGGGATGCTTTCTTT; V gene: TRBV7-3; CDR3 length: 13; clone size: -; D gene: -; J gene: TRBJ1-1
CDR3 protein: CSASFGQGGPEGDTQYF; CDR3 DNA: TGCAGTGCTAGTTTCGGACAGGGAGGTCCCGAGGGAGATACGCAGTATTTT; V gene: TRBV20-1; CDR3 length: 17; clone size: -; D gene: TRBD1; J gene: TRBJ2-3
CDR3 protein: CASSLQGIGTQYF; CDR3 DNA: TGTGCCAGCAGCTTGCAGGGTATTGGGACCCAGTACTTC; V gene: TRBV5-4; CDR3 length: 13; clone size: few; D gene: -; J gene: TRBJ2-5
CDR3 protein: CASSYSGRPYTEQFF; CDR3 DNA: TGTGCCAGCAGTTACTCGGGCAGACCTTACACTGAGCAGTTCTTC; V gene: TRBV6-5; CDR3 length: 15; clone size: once; D gene: -; J gene: TRBJ2-1
CDR3 protein: CASSQTGTPGEKLFF; CDR3 DNA: TGCGCCAGCAGCCAAACGGGAACCCCGGGGGAAAAACTGTTTTTT; V gene: TRBV4-1; CDR3 length: 15; clone size: -; D gene: -; J gene: TRBJ1-4
CDR3 protein: CASSPRSPADTQYF; CDR3 DNA: TGTGCCAGCAGCCCCCGGTCCCCCGCAGATACGCAGTATTTT; V gene: TRBV13; CDR3 length: 14; clone size: once; D gene: -; J gene: TRBJ2-3
CDR3 protein: CAISGQGNTGELFF; CDR3 DNA: TGTGCCATCAGTGGGCAGGGGAACACCGGGGAGCTGTTTTTT; V gene: TRBV10-3; CDR3 length: 14; clone size: few; D gene: -; J gene: TRBJ2-2
CDR3 protein: CASSFGVTDTQYF; CDR3 DNA: TGTGCCAGCAGCTTCGGGGTAACAGATACGCAGTATTTT; V gene: TRBV7-9; CDR3 length: 13; clone size: few; D gene: -; J gene: TRBJ2-3
CDR3 protein: CASTVRRGHGGELFF; CDR3 DNA: TGTGCCAGCACCGTGAGGAGGGGGCATGGCGGGGAGCTGTTTTTT; V gene: TRBV2; CDR3 length: 15; clone size: -; D gene: -; J gene: TRBJ2-2
CDR3 protein: CASSYGGPNTEAFF; CDR3 DNA: TGTGCCAGCAGTTATGGGGGGCCGAACACTGAAGCTTTCTTT; V gene: TRBV6-5; CDR3 length: 14; clone size: -; D gene: -; J gene: TRBJ1-1
CDR3 protein: CASSLRTGSYGYTF; CDR3 DNA: TGTGCCAGCAGCTTACGGACAGGGTCCTATGGCTACACCTTC; V gene: TRBV5-6; CDR3 length: 14; clone size: -; D gene: TRBD1; J gene: TRBJ1-2
CDR3 protein: CASSYHSGGSNNEQFF; CDR3 DNA: TGTGCCAGCAGCTATCATAGCGGGGGTTCTAACAATGAGCAGTTCTTC; V gene: TRBV7-2; CDR3 length: 16; clone size: -; D gene: TRBD2; J gene: TRBJ2-1
CDR3 protein: CASSYLAGVTYEQFF; CDR3 DNA: TGTGCCAGCAGCTACCTAGCGGGGGTAACGTATGAGCAGTTCTTC; V gene: TRBV7-9; CDR3 length: 15; clone size: -; D gene: TRBD2; J gene: TRBJ2-1
CDR3 protein: CASSLELFRVAFF; CDR3 DNA: TGTGCCAGCAGCTTAGAGCTCTTCAGAGTAGCTTTCTTT; V gene: TRBV7-2; CDR3 length: 13; clone size: few; D gene: -; J gene: TRBJ1-1
CDR3 protein: CASSQAGEPYNEQFF; CDR3 DNA: TGCGCCAGCAGCCAGGCGGGGGAACCCTACAATGAGCAGTTCTTC; V gene: TRBV4-3; CDR3 length: 15; clone size: -; D gene: TRBD2; J gene: TRBJ2-1
CDR3 protein: CASSSPQVPDSTDTQYF; CDR3 DNA: TGTGCCAGCAGCTCCCCGCAGGTGCCGGATAGCACAGATACGCAGTATTTT; V gene: TRBV7-2; CDR3 length: 17; clone size: -; D gene: -; J gene: TRBJ2-3
CDR3 protein: CASSLDGGLRKTQYF; CDR3 DNA: TGTGCCAGCAGCTTGGACGGGGGTTTAAGGAAGACCCAGTACTTC; V gene: TRBV5-6; CDR3 length: 15; clone size: many; D gene: -; J gene: TRBJ2-5
CDR3 protein: CASTQRGGFIGELFF; CDR3 DNA: TGTGCCAGCACCCAGCGGGGGGGCTTCATCGGGGAGCTGTTTTTT; V gene: TRBV12-3/TRBV12-4; CDR3 length: 15; clone size: -; D gene: TRBD2; J gene: TRBJ2-2
CDR3 protein: CASSSTVPSTDTQYF; CDR3 DNA: TGCGCCAGCAGCTCGACAGTCCCTAGCACAGATACGCAGTATTTT; V gene: TRBV5-1; CDR3 length: 15; clone size: -; D gene: -; J gene: TRBJ2-3
CDR3 protein: CASSYSGVVGELFF; CDR3 DNA: TGTGCCAGCAGTTACTCTGGGGTGGTCGGGGAGCTGTTTTTT; V gene: TRBV6-5; CDR3 length: 14; clone size: many; D gene: -; J gene: TRBJ2-2
CDR3 protein: CASSSSRLFNQPQHF; CDR3 DNA: TGTGCCAGCAGTTCCTCGAGATTGTTTAATCAGCCCCAGCATTTT; V gene: TRBV27; CDR3 length: 15; clone size: few; D gene: -; J gene: TRBJ1-5
CDR3 protein: CASTPGSEGYTF; CDR3 DNA: TGTGCCAGCACCCCCGGGTCTGAGGGCTACACCTTC; V gene: TRBV12-3/TRBV12-4; CDR3 length: 12; clone size: few; D gene: -; J gene: TRBJ1-2